This T cell receptor (beta chain) is drawn from a study of blood T cell repertoires in COVID-19. The CDR3 covers 14 residues. The germline gives CDR1 GTSNPN, CDR2 SVGIG (reference sequence). V gave up 2 bases and J gave up 3 bases; unmatched junction bases: 5. The Seattle site enrolled patients during active infection and followed them longitudinally. As handled by the study authors: Reference gene primer amplification in the assay estimated nucleated cell counts. TCRdb's table, derived via immunoSEQ multiplex PCR, lists solely in-frame clones and lacks some. The V and J calls and clone size come from that table; D and trimming were worked out from the DNA. This table has around 270,000 clones, around 82% appearing once. About this clone: Other DNA sequences within the sample encode an identical CDR3.

The sample comprised peripheral blood. The receptor was derived from a human donor with COVID-19, enrolled during active disease. The donor label of this sample is uncertain. This chain links TRBV30 with TRBJ1-2; 8 nucleotides line up with TRBD1. For the CDR3, the DNA is TGTGCCTGGAGTCCAGACAGGGGAGACTATGGCTACACCTTC. It specifies CAWSPDRGDYGYTF.